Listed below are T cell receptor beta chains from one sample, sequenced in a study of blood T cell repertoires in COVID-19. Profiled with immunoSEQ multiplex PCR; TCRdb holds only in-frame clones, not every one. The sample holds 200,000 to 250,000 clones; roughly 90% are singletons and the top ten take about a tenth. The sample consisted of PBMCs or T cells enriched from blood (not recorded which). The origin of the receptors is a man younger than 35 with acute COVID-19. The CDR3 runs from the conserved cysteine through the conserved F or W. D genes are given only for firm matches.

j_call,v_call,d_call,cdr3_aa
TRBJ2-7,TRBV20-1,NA,CSASPGLILSEQYF
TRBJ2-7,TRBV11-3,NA,CASSSRQVSSYEQYF
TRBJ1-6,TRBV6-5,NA,CASSYSGDPYNSPLHF
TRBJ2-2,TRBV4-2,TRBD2,CASSQDETSGHTGELFF
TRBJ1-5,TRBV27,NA,CASSSRGADNQPQHF
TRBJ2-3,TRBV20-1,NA,CSASVGGERVSTDTQYF
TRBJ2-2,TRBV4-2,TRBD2,CASSPGSGSGHTGELFF
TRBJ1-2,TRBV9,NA,CASSGQGPGGYTF
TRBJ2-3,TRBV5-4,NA,CASSLDGLLSTDTQYF
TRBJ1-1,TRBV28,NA,CASSLAGSNTEAFF
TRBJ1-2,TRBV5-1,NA,CASSLDSNYGYTF
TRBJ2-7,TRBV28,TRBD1,CASSSRYRQGSNEQYF
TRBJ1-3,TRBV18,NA,CASSPEATSGNTIYF
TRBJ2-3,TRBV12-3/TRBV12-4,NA,CASGGSFTDTQYF
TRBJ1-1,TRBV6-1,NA,CASSGNLRGGTANTEAFF
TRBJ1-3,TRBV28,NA,CASSPLGNTIYF
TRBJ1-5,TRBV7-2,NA,CASSLGGQNGPQHF
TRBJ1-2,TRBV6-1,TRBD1,CASSEPGTGDGYTF
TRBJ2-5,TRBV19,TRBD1,CASSYLRGYQETQYF
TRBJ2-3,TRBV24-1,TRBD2,CATSDRDLPGLGTTDTQYF
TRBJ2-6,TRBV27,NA,CASSLWSSGANVLTF
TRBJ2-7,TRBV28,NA,CASSLEVRNYEQYF
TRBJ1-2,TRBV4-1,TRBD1,CASSQEDEGQGTF
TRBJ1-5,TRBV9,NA,CASSPGVGGPQHF
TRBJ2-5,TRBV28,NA,CASSLSGEETQYF
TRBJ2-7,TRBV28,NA,CASSFDSSRWEQYF
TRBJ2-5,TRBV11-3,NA,CASSSRTEQETQYF
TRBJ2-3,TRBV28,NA,CASSLQGFNTDTQYF
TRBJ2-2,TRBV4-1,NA,CASSQEEVPTGELFF
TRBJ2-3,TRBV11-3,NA,CASSSWLADTQYF
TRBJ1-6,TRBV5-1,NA,CASSLALTESSPLHF
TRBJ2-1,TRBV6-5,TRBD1,CASIERDRGHNEQFF
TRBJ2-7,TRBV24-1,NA,CATSEGFHEQYF
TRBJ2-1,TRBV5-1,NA,CASSLVEGYNEQFF
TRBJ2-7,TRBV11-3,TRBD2,CASSSGTIQEQYF
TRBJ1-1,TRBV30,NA,CAWSEGWNTEAFF
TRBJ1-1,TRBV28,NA,CASKAGAPNTEAFF
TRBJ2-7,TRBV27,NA,CASSLGRTYEQYF
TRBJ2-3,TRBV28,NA,CASSRPGQLGTDTQYF
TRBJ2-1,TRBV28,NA,CASTIALAPYNEQFF
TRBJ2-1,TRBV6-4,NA,CASSDGEASYNEQFF
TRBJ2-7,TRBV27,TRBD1,CASSFGTGGHEQYF
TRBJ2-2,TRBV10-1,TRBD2,CASSDMWAGLAGAGELFF
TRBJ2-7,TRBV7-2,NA,CASSFELGSGYEQYF
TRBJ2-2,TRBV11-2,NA,CASSSSAGELFF
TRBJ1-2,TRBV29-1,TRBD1,CSVEMGQGFYGYTF
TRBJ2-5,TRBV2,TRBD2,CASSEWRGETQYF
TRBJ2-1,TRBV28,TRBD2,CASSLSRLAGVDEQFF
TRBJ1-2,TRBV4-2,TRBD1,CASSQDQGGDYGYTF
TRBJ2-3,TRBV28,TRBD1,CASSPDRVSTDTQYF
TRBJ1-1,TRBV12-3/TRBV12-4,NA,CASSFGQITEAFF